Below, 27 T cell receptor beta chains from the same sample are listed, as sequenced in a study of beta chain features in type 1 diabetes (dated by TCRdb to the late 2010s). These receptors have no known antigen. The protocol used for the library was the immunoSEQ multiplex PCR assay. All of the isolated RNA was reverse transcribed with the High Capacity cDNA Reverse Transcription Kit, so expressed TCRB transcripts were sequenced. TCRdb stores this immuneACCESS table with in-frame sequences only. Part of the clones is absent; in the studies checked, under half of the shortfall reflects unresolved V genes, and no reason is known for the rest. A total of about 370,000 clones appear in this sample, roughly a tenth of them only once. Together, the top ten hold about 0.6% of the sample. The full study reports these points: In all four CD4+ subsets, TCRB CDR3 length was moderately but significantly shorter in type 1 diabetes patients.

Sequenced material: central memory CD4+ T cells from blood. The origin of the receptors is a man aged 25-45 years with type 1 diabetes.

This chain joins TRBV28 and TRBJ2-7; the match to TRBD2 covers 8 bases. Germline V gene data show CDR1 as MDHEN and CDR2 as SYDVKM. V trimming: 4 bases; J trimming: 4 bases; junction bases outside the gene matches: 12. This CDR3 spans 16 amino acids. CDR3 region: CASSSLGLGGSYEQYF. For the CDR3, the DNA is TGTGCCAGCAGTTCGTTGGGACTAGGGGGATCATACGAGCAGTACTTC.

This clone was detected only a few times. The chain combines TRBV30 with TRBJ2-5; D assignment may be TRBD1 or TRBD2 (5 bases each). The ends were cut back, 3 bases at V and 4 bases at J, with 18 bases in the middle. The germline V gene encodes CDR1 GTSNPN and CDR2 SVGIG (reference sequence). The CDR3 consists of 15 residues. The CDR3 sequence is CAWSPGLSIGETQYF. CDR3 nucleotide sequence: TGTGCCTGGAGCCCGGGGCTGTCGATTGGAGAGACCCAGTACTTC.

The chain combines TRBV7-3 with TRBJ1-5; D remains unclear. The V end lost 2 bases, the J end lost 6 bases, and 11 bases lay between the germline ends. Per the germline V gene, CDR1 is SGHTA and CDR2 is FQGTGA. CDR3 length: 14 residues. The CDR3 DNA is TGTGCCAGCAGCTTAGGCCAGGAGGGTCAGCCCCAGCATTTT. Protein product: CASSLGQEGQPQHF.

This clone has a count of ten or more. The chain couples TRBV27 to TRBJ1-2, with D unresolved. Looked up from germline, CDR1 is MNHEY and CDR2 is SMNVEV (reference sequence). Trimming pared 5 bases from V and 0 bases from J, leaving 16 bases between. The CDR3 spans 16 residues. CDR3 coding DNA: TGTGCCAGCAGTCGAGCGGCGGGCCCCCCTAACTATGGCTACACCTTC. Its protein product is CASSRAAGPPNYGYTF.

This clone has a count of ten or more. This sequence joins TRBV7-2 and TRBJ2-3, with D uncertain. Looked up from germline, CDR1 is SGHTA and CDR2 is FQGNSA. Trimming pared 6 bases from V and 6 bases from J, leaving 7 bases between. CDR3 length equals 11 residues. The CDR3 loop reads CASRRADTQYF. For the CDR3, the DNA is TGTGCCAGCAGACGGGCCGATACGCAGTATTTT.

The V and J genes are TRBV30 and TRBJ1-4; the D is unclear. The CDR3 is 12 residues long. In germline, CDR1 is GTSNPN, CDR2 SVGIG (reference sequence). V was pared by 8 bases and J by 5 bases, with 12 bases between. The CDR3 loop reads CALTPRNEKLFF. The CDR3 DNA follows: TGTGCCCTGACACCCAGGAATGAAAAACTGTTTTTT.

This clone has a handful of counts. The chain has TRBV7-2 and TRBJ2-1; D is tentatively TRBD1 or TRBD2 (5 bases each). Between the trimmed V and J ends, which lost 5 bases and 3 bases, there was a span of 17 bases. This CDR3 is built from 16 residues. Germline loops: CDR1 SGHTA, CDR2 FQGNSA. Here the CDR3 DNA reads TGTGCCAGCAGCCCCCCAAGAGGGACGGGCTACAATGAGCAGTTCTTC. Its protein is CASSPPRGTGYNEQFF.

This chain uses TRBV6-5 with TRBJ1-2; a weak D match, TRBD1 (6 bases). Germline loops: CDR1 MNHEY, CDR2 SVGAGI. V was cut by 6 bases and J by 6 bases, with 14 bases left in between. The CDR3 totals 13 residues. In DNA, the CDR3 is TGTGCCAGCAGGGGACAAGGAGAGGATGGCTACACCTTC. This encodes CASRGQGEDGYTF.

The chain employs TRBV19 and TRBJ2-1, with 7 bases that match TRBD2. This CDR3 is 11 amino acids long. With 8 bases clipped from V and 8 bases from J, the junction kept 3 bases outside the gene matches. CDR1 is LNHDA and CDR2 is SQIVND in the germline V gene (reference sequence). The CDR3 protein is CASWEGDEQFF. For the CDR3, the DNA is TGTGCCAGTTGGGAGGGCGATGAGCAGTTCTTC.

A few counts support this clone. This rearrangement joins TRBV19 to TRBJ2-7; no reliable D call. V gave up 3 bases and J gave up 3 bases, with 12 bases separating them. The CDR3 sequence is 14 residues long. Germline CDR1 and CDR2: LNHDA and SQIVND (reference sequence). In DNA, the CDR3 is TGTGCCAGTAGTATGACACACTCTCGCTACGAGCAGTACTTC. Its protein product is CASSMTHSRYEQYF.

This chain uses TRBV5-1 with TRBJ1-1; D is uncertain. This CDR3 is 15 amino acids long. From germline, CDR1 is SGHRS and CDR2 YFSETQ. Deletions cut 0 bases from V and 3 bases from J, with 12 bases between. The CDR3 sequence is CASSLDIPGYTEAFF. CDR3 nucleotide sequence: TGCGCCAGCAGCTTGGATATACCGGGATACACTGAAGCTTTCTTT.

Note on this clone: This sample includes further DNA sequences coding for the same CDR3. The chain carries TRBV9 and TRBJ2-3; D is unresolved. Trimming pared 1 base from V and 2 bases from J, leaving 11 bases between. This CDR3 is 15 amino acids long. Germline V gene lookup returns CDR1 SGDLS and CDR2 YYNGEE. CDR3 nucleotide sequence: TGTGCCAGCAGCGTAACCCACAGTAACACAGATACGCAGTATTTT. Its protein product is CASSVTHSNTDTQYF.

The CDR3 DNA follows: TGTGCCAGCAGTTCCGGGACGGGAGAGCAGTACTTC. Its protein product is CASSSGTGEQYF. V usage is TRBV6-1 and J usage is TRBJ2-5; TRBD2 might be the D (6 bases). The CDR3 is 12 residues long. Trimming left V 5 bases short and J 11 bases short, with 15 bases between. Germline V gene sequence: CDR1 MNHNS, CDR2 SASEGT.

There are a few counts of this clone. The CDR3, as DNA: TGTGCCAGCTCATCACTACAGCCGTCTAGCTCCTACGAGCAGTACTTC. Translating it yields CASSSLQPSSSYEQYF. The chain carries TRBV18 and TRBJ2-7; D remains unclear. Germline values: CDR1 KGHSH, CDR2 LQKENI. The CDR3 covers 16 residues. Trimming removed 5 bases from V and 0 bases from J, with 17 bases in between.

This clone has a handful of counts. V gene TRBV25-1 combines with J gene TRBJ2-2, with D perhaps TRBD1 or TRBD2 (6 bases each). CDR1 MGHDK and CDR2 SYGVNS come from the germline V gene. This CDR3 is 18 amino acids long. V lost 6 bases, J lost 7 bases, and 27 bases lay in between. The DNA for the CDR3 is TGTGCCAGCAGGCCCGCAGGCTTGGGGGCGGGAACGAACGGGGAGCTGTTTTTT. Translated, it gives CASRPAGLGAGTNGELFF.

This clone was counted only a few times. This chain links TRBV6-5 with TRBJ2-7, with D tentatively TRBD1 or TRBD2 (5 bases each). Deletions cut 10 bases from V and 3 bases from J, with 7 bases between. Germline V gene sequence: CDR1 MNHEY, CDR2 SVGAGI. CDR3 length: 10 amino acids. The CDR3 DNA reads as TGTGCCACAGGGAGCTACGAGCAGTACTTC. The encoded protein is CATGSYEQYF.

This clone came up a few times. Given a much more abundant clone one base away, this may be a read error. This rearrangement joins TRBV11-2 to TRBJ2-1; no clear D. The germline V and J ends were trimmed by 2 bases and 8 bases, with 4 bases remaining between them. The CDR3 runs to 11 residues. Germline V gives CDR1 SGHAT, CDR2 FQNNGV. The CDR3 sequence is CASSLFDEQFF. The CDR3, as DNA: TGTGCCAGCAGCTTATTCGATGAGCAGTTCTTC.

This clone has more than one count but fewer than ten. V gene TRBV4-2 combines with J gene TRBJ2-2; perhaps TRBD1 as D (5 bases). CDR1 and CDR2 from the germline V gene are LGHNA and YNFKEQ. The length of the CDR3 is 15 residues. The V end lost 0 bases, the J end lost 4 bases, and 9 bases lay between the germline ends. The CDR3, as DNA: TGTGCCAGCAGCCAAGACAGGGTGAGCACCGGGGAGCTGTTTTTT. Encoded protein: CASSQDRVSTGELFF.

The V and J genes are TRBV5-4 and TRBJ2-3, with 9 bases aligning to TRBD2. V was pared by 0 bases and J by 2 bases, with 16 bases of the junction left unmatched. The CDR3 is made up of 20 amino acids. In germline, CDR1 is SGHNT, CDR2 YYREEE (reference sequence). The DNA of the CDR3 is TGTGCCAGCAGCTTGGAACCTGGGCGGGAGGGCCTGCTATTCACAGATACGCAGTATTTT. Translated, it gives CASSLEPGREGLLFTDTQYF.

This clone was counted a few times. The V and J genes are TRBV9 and TRBJ2-7; D is perhaps TRBD2 (5 bases). Germline V gene data show CDR1 as SGDLS and CDR2 as YYNGEE. This CDR3 has 15 amino acids. With 2 bases removed from V and 2 bases from J, the gap between germline ends came to 14 bases. CDR3 DNA: TGTGCCAGCAGCGTCTCGGCGGGTGTCCCCTACGAGCAGTACTTC. Amino acid sequence: CASSVSAGVPYEQYF. Based on the CDR3 plus reference TRBV9 and TRBJ2-7, the full variable domain is DSGVTQTPKHLITATGQRVTLRCSPRSGDLSVYWYQQSLDQGLQFLIQYYNGEERAKGNILERFSAQQFPDLHSELNLSSLELGDSALYFCASSVSAGVPYEQYFGPGTRLTVT.

Comments on this clone: Additional DNA sequences in this sample encode the identical CDR3. The CDR3 coding sequence is TGTGCCAGCATGATAAGGGGGGGGGCCTCTGGGGCCAACGTCCTGACTTTC. The encoded protein is CASMIRGGASGANVLTF. V gene TRBV28 combines with J gene TRBJ2-6, with D perhaps TRBD2 (7 bases). This CDR3 region has 17 residues. V was trimmed by 7 bases and J by 0 bases, leaving 16 bases between them. Looked up from germline, CDR1 is MDHEN and CDR2 is SYDVKM.

This clone showed up just once. The chain couples TRBV6-4 to TRBJ2-2, with D hard to call. CDR1 and CDR2 from the germline V gene are MRHNA and SNTAGT. The CDR3 loop spans 14 amino acids. V shed 5 bases and J shed 5 bases, with 12 bases lying between them. The DNA of the CDR3 is TGTGCCAGCAGTCCACAGACATGGACCGGGGAGCTGTTTTTT. Translating it yields CASSPQTWTGELFF.

This clone was detected a few times. This may stem from a read error, because a much larger clone lies one nucleotide away. Other DNA sequences in this sample translate to the same CDR3. The gene calls are TRBV5-4 and TRBJ1-1; D ambiguous. CDR1 SGHNT and CDR2 YYREEE come from the germline V gene (reference sequence). The CDR3 runs 13 residues. The V and J ends lost 0 bases and 1 base respectively, with 4 bases between them. The CDR3 DNA reads TGTGCCAGCAGCTTGGACACGAACACTGAAGCTTTCTTT. Translating it yields CASSLDTNTEAFF.

The J gene is TRBJ2-2, the V gene TRBV18; a possible D gene is TRBD1 (5 bases). CDR1 and CDR2 from the germline V gene are KGHSH and LQKENI. The CDR3 loop spans 16 amino acids. Trimming removed 2 bases at V and 1 base at J, with 11 bases between. CDR3: CASSPVTAMNTGELFF. Here the CDR3 DNA reads TGTGCCAGCTCACCAGTGACAGCTATGAACACCGGGGAGCTGTTTTTT.

This clone was detected a few times. The chain carries TRBV6-1 and TRBJ1-2; D unclear. Germline V lookup: CDR1 MNHNS, CDR2 SASEGT. The V end was cut by 2 bases, the J end by 4 bases, with 5 bases between. The CDR3 is 12 amino acids. CDR3 DNA sequence: TGTGCCAGCAGTGAAATACCCTATGGCTACACCTTC. Its translation is CASSEIPYGYTF.

V usage is TRBV5-1 and J usage is TRBJ1-3; D gene ambiguous. The germline CDR1 and CDR2 sequences are SGHRS and YFSETQ. V was clipped by 0 bases and J by 1 base, with 14 bases between them. The CDR3 loop spans 17 amino acids. In DNA, the CDR3 is TGCGCCAGCAGCTTGGTTTTTGCCGGCGCTTCTGGAAACACCATATATTTT. Amino acid sequence: CASSLVFAGASGNTIYF.

This clone was found a few times. The chain employs TRBV7-9 and TRBJ1-1, with a tentative D call TRBD1 (5 bases). The V end lost 3 bases, the J end lost 4 bases, and 12 bases lay between the germline ends. Germline CDR1 is SEHNR and CDR2 is FQNEAQ (reference sequence). The length of the CDR3 is 14 residues. The CDR3 sequence: CASSFSGFGTEAFF. As DNA, the CDR3 is TGTGCCAGCAGCTTTTCAGGGTTTGGCACTGAAGCTTTCTTT.